This T cell receptor (beta chain) was captured by sequencing in a study of blood T cell repertoires in COVID-19. For the study at large: From the United States, Italy and Spain came samples of acute and convalescent COVID-19. PBMCs, B-cell-depleted T cells, or T cells provided the cDNA or gDNA that made up the material.

V lost 6 bases to trimming and J lost 4 bases; unmatched junction nucleotides: 14. The CDR3 totals 19 residues. Germline V CDR1 and CDR2: LNHDA, SQIVND (reference sequence). This clone came up once. Enrolled through a virtual design, the participants were between roughly 18 and 90 years of age and came from 24 US areas. Original handling: Amplification from reference gene primers served as the basis for estimated nucleated cell counts. The repertoire was sequenced with immunoSEQ multiplex PCR; TCRdb's copy has only in-frame clones and lacks some. V and J calls and clone size are those listed in that table; D and trimming were worked out from the DNA. The sample carries a few hundred thousand clones, roughly 87% recorded once.

The chain employs TRBV19 and TRBJ2-3, with TRBD2 matching 15 bases. The sequence came from a young woman who had recovered from COVID-19. Sequencing used PBMCs or T cells enriched from blood (not recorded which). The DNA for the CDR3 is TGTGCCAGTAGCCGGGGACTAGCGGGAGGCCGGGCCCCGGCAGATACGCAGTATTTT. It encodes CASSRGLAGGRAPADTQYF.